The 23 T cell receptor beta chains presented below share a single source sample, sequenced in a study of blood T cells in healthy people across ages. The use of a sample-barcoded 5' primer and a J-beta primer mix characterized a second PCR of roughly 7 to 11 cycles. MiXCR was run by TCRdb on the 5' RACE reads, yielding one entry per CDR3 protein. This table holds roughly 720,000 distinct CDR3 sequences, 53% found once. The sequencing sample was made of blood. The source is a man older than 75 in good health.

The chain combines TRBV28 with TRBJ2-5; TRBD1 matches at 8 bases. Germline CDR1 and CDR2: MDHEN and SYDVKM. This CDR3 comprises 16 residues. J gave up 11 bases and V 0 bases, and 14 bases lay outside the gene matches. The CDR3, as DNA: TGTGCCAGCAGTTTATGGCGACAGGGGAAGAAGGACAAGCAGTACTTC. Encoded protein: CASSLWRQGKKDKQYF.

This rearrangement joins TRBV6-1 to TRBJ2-5; D is ambiguous. The CDR3 loop spans 13 amino acids. CDR1 and CDR2 (germline): MNHNS, SASEGT. Trimming cost V 6 bases and J 4 bases, with 12 bases left between them. CDR3 loop: CASSPPVSETQYF. Written as DNA, the CDR3 is TGTGCCAGCAGCCCCCCGGTCTCAGAGACCCAGTACTTC.

This clonotype occurred many times. The chain combines TRBV4-1 with TRBJ2-7; 7 nucleotides match TRBD1. The CDR3 runs 15 residues. Germline V gives CDR1 MGHRA, CDR2 YSYEKL. Unmatched junction bases numbered 12, after V lost 8 bases and J lost 2 bases. This chain's CDR3 is CASPSLTGLTYEQYF. CDR3 coding DNA: TGCGCCAGCCCTTCCTTGACAGGGCTAACCTACGAGCAGTACTTC.

The gene calls are TRBV5-1 and TRBJ2-1; no reliable D call. CDR3 length: 15 residues. V lost 0 bases to trimming and J lost 2 bases, with 9 bases between them. Germline V lookup: CDR1 SGHRS, CDR2 YFSETQ. The CDR3 protein is CASSLEPVTYNEQFF. CDR3 DNA sequence: TGCGCCAGCAGCTTGGAACCGGTTACCTACAATGAGCAGTTCTTC.

The gene calls are TRBV20-1 and TRBJ2-7, with a tentative D call TRBD2 (6 bases). Looked up from germline, CDR1 is DFQATT and CDR2 is SNEGSKA (reference sequence). The CDR3 consists of 15 residues. V lost 0 bases and J lost 2, with 14 bases in between. For the CDR3, the DNA is TGCAGTGCTAGAGATCCCCGGGAGAGTCCCTACGAGCAGTACTTC. It encodes CSARDPRESPYEQYF.

The V and J genes are TRBV27 and TRBJ1-1, with 8 bases that match TRBD1. This CDR3 region has 14 residues. CDR1 and CDR2 (germline): MNHEY, SMNVEV (reference sequence). The V and J ends lost 3 bases and 2 bases, in that order; junction bases with no gene match: 2. CDR3 coding DNA: TGTGCCAGCAGTTTCAGGGGGCCCAACACTGAAGCTTTCTTT. This translates into CASSFRGPNTEAFF.

This rearrangement joins TRBV10-3 to TRBJ2-3; D possibly matches TRBD1 or TRBD2 (5 bases each). The CDR3 is 16 residues long. V gave up 2 bases and J gave up 14 bases, with 26 bases separating them. Per germline, CDR1 ENHRY and CDR2 SYGVKD. The CDR3, as DNA: TGTGCCATCAGTGAGAGCAGGGTCCAGGACTCCAGATACGCGTATTTT. This translates into CAISESRVQDSRYAYF.

The CDR3, as DNA: TGCGCCAGCAGCTCCAGGGAGGGGGCAGAGACCCAGTACTTC. Protein sequence: CASSSREGAETQYF. The V gene is TRBV5-1, the J gene TRBJ2-7; tentatively, D is TRBD1 or TRBD2 (7 bases each). With the DNA end fitting TRBJ2-5 better, the J assignment may be wrong. This CDR3 has 14 amino acids. Looked up from germline, CDR1 is SGHRS and CDR2 is YFSETQ.

The chain combines TRBV4-1 with TRBJ1-5, with 8 bases that match TRBD1. Germline CDR1 and CDR2: MGHRA and YSYEKL. The trim removed 1 base at V and 0 bases at J, leaving 11 bases unmatched. The CDR3 has 19 amino acids. Written as DNA, the CDR3 is TGCGCCAGCAGCCAAGGGGAAGGACAGGGAAAGTATAGCAATCAGCCCCAGCATTTT. The encoded protein is CASSQGEGQGKYSNQPQHF.

The chain has TRBV7-2 and TRBJ2-3, with 7 bases identical to TRBD2. With 5 bases clipped from V and 4 bases from J, the junction kept 6 bases outside the gene matches. CDR3 length equals 14 residues. Looked up from germline, CDR1 is SGHTA and CDR2 is FQGNSA. The chain's CDR3 is CTSSPSGIADTQYF. CDR3 sequence (DNA): TGTACCAGCAGCCCCAGCGGGATCGCAGATACGCAGTATTTT.

The chain links TRBV29-1 to TRBJ2-1; the D is unclear. Trimming removed 1 base from V and 0 bases from J, with 7 bases in between. From germline, CDR1 is SQVTM and CDR2 ANQGSEA. There are 14 residues in the CDR3. The CDR3, as DNA: TGCAGCGTTGAAGTGGCAGTCTCCTACAATGAGCAGTTCTTC. Translating it yields CSVEVAVSYNEQFF.

V usage is TRBV29-1 and J usage is TRBJ1-1, with a weak D call TRBD1 (6 bases). The CDR3 covers 15 residues. From germline, CDR1 is SQVTM and CDR2 ANQGSEA. V lost 1 base and J 1 base, leaving 13 bases between the germline ends. CDR3 loop: CSVEVWGRSNTEAFF. Here the CDR3 DNA reads TGCAGCGTTGAAGTCTGGGGGCGATCGAACACTGAAGCTTTCTTT. Variable domain in full (rest from reference TRBV29-1 and TRBJ1-1): SAVISQKPSRDICQRGTSLTIQCQVDSQVTMMFWYRQQPGQSLTLIATANQGSEATYESGFVIDKFPISRPNLTFSTLTVSNMSPEDSSIYLCSVEVWGRSNTEAFFGQGTRLTVV.

This clonotype is large in the sample. V gene TRBV7-8 combines with J gene TRBJ2-5, with D maybe TRBD1 (5 bases). V was trimmed by 4 bases and J by 3 bases, leaving 18 bases between them. CDR1 is SGHVS, CDR2 FQNEAQ, per germline. The CDR3 loop spans 16 amino acids. This chain's CDR3 is CASSSIEQAFEETQYF. CDR3 sequence (DNA): TGTGCCAGCAGCTCCATCGAACAGGCTTTCGAAGAGACCCAGTACTTC.

This clonotype appeared a few times. J is TRBJ2-7 and V is TRBV6-6; D remains unclear. The CDR3 is made up of 13 amino acids. Per the germline V gene, CDR1 is MNHNY and CDR2 is SVGAGI (reference sequence). The V end was cut by 2 bases, the J end by 3 bases, with 8 bases between. The CDR3 coding sequence is TGTGCCAGCAGTTACGGGTGGGGCTACGAGCAGTACTTC. Translation gives CASSYGWGYEQYF.

This clonotype was counted between two and nine times. The chain employs TRBV10-3 and TRBJ2-1; maybe TRBD1 (6 bases). From germline, CDR1 is ENHRY and CDR2 SYGVKD. V was shortened by 6 bases and J by 4 bases, with 16 bases between the two germline ends. The CDR3 is 15 amino acids. CDR3 bases: TGTGCCATCAGACCCACAGGGATAGGGTACAATGAGCAGTTCTTC. The encoded protein is CAIRPTGIGYNEQFF.

The chain employs TRBV20-1 and TRBJ2-5; TRBD2 matches at 11 bases. Unmatched junction bases numbered 13, after V lost 5 bases and J lost 11 bases. The CDR3 spans 14 residues. Germline CDR1 DFQATT, CDR2 SNEGSKA (reference sequence). The CDR3 nucleotides are TGCAGTGCTGATAGCGGGAGGGCCCTCAATGAGCAGTACTTC. Its protein is CSADSGRALNEQYF.

This chain links TRBV11-2 with TRBJ2-7, with D possibly matching TRBD1 (5 bases). Per the germline V gene, CDR1 is SGHAT and CDR2 is FQNNGV. There are 14 residues in the CDR3. V was clipped by 0 bases and J by 3 bases, with 9 bases between them. CDR3 in DNA: TGTGCCAGCAGCTTAGATGCAGGGTTCTACGAGCAGTACTTC. It codes for CASSLDAGFYEQYF.

The chain uses TRBV30 and TRBJ2-7; D not resolved. The germline V and J ends were trimmed by 0 bases and 2 bases, with 11 bases remaining between them. The germline gives CDR1 GTSNPN, CDR2 SVGIG (reference sequence). The CDR3 length is 14 residues. The CDR3 reads CAWSVGDGPYEQYF. CDR3 nucleotides: TGTGCCTGGAGTGTTGGGGATGGGCCCTACGAGCAGTACTTC.

This clonotype turned up a few times. This chain connects TRBV20-1 to TRBJ2-1; 9 nucleotides agree with TRBD1. V was clipped by 6 bases and J by 8 bases; unmatched bases: 5. The CDR3 consists of 12 residues. CDR1 and CDR2 (germline): DFQATT, SNEGSKA (reference sequence). The CDR3 DNA reads TGCAGTGCGGGGACAGGGATCTATGAGCAGTTCTTC. Its protein product is CSAGTGIYEQFF.

The chain joins TRBV28 to TRBJ2-5, with a weak D call TRBD2 (6 bases). V was trimmed by 6 bases and J by 2 bases, leaving 10 bases between them. There are 13 residues in the CDR3. Germline V CDR1 and CDR2: MDHEN, SYDVKM. CDR3 amino acids: CASSEGLQETQYF. The CDR3 region has the DNA TGTGCCAGCAGCGAGGGACTTCAAGAGACCCAGTACTTC.

CDR3 sequence (DNA): TGTGCCAGCAGCGCCGGGACAGGAAAGGGGACCCAGTACTTC. Its protein is CASSAGTGKGTQYF. This chain joins TRBV12-3 or TRBV12-4 and TRBJ2-7; 8 bases map to TRBD1. The end of the DNA aligns better with TRBJ2-5, so the J call may be wrong. This CDR3 contains 14 residues.

This clonotype was recorded at least ten times. V and J are TRBV25-1 and TRBJ2-5; the D call may be TRBD1 or TRBD2 (7 bases each). Germline V gene data show CDR1 as MGHDK and CDR2 as SYGVNS. There are 14 residues in the CDR3. Trimming took off 5 bases at V and 4 bases at J, with 14 bases between the two ends. Here the CDR3 DNA reads TGTGCCAGCAGTCCAGGGGGGGGTGGAGAGACCCAGTACTTC. This gives the protein CASSPGGGGETQYF.

This clonotype turned up a few times. The chain is built from TRBV4-2 and TRBJ2-5; either TRBD1 or TRBD2 may fit D (6 bases each). The CDR3 runs to 16 residues. Per the germline V gene, CDR1 is LGHNA and CDR2 is YNFKEQ. Trimming removed 0 bases from V and 2 bases from J, with 13 bases in between. This CDR3 is CASSQDGGTSQETQYF. In nucleotides, the CDR3 is TGTGCCAGCAGCCAAGATGGCGGGACAAGTCAAGAGACCCAGTACTTC.